A single sample is the source of the 17 T cell receptor beta chains below, sequenced in a study of T cells in Graves' hyperthyroidism and ophthalmopathy. Using RNA transcripts as the source, TCR beta CDR3 regions were amplified. HTBI primers were used for first-round RT-PCR of the TCR CDR3. TCRdb fed the multiplex PCR reads into MiXCR, producing one record per CDR3 protein. The data hold under 250,000 distinct CDR3 sequences, with about a sixth observed a single time. Sample: blood. The receptors come from a man in his fifties with Graves' hyperthyroidism.

This clonotype was observed a handful of times. V is TRBV4-1 and J is TRBJ2-5; D may be TRBD1 (6 bases). Trimming stripped 1 base from V and 4 bases from J, with 10 bases between. The CDR3 has 14 amino acids. In germline, CDR1 is MGHRA, CDR2 YSYEKL. The CDR3 DNA reads TGCGCCAGCAGCCAAGGGACAGTAGGAGAGACCCAGTACTTC. It specifies CASSQGTVGETQYF.

This clonotype was seen more than once but under ten times. The rearrangement links TRBV4-1 to TRBJ2-7, with 7 positions matching TRBD1. This CDR3 is built from 15 residues. The trim removed 0 bases at V and 7 bases at J, leaving 9 bases unmatched. Germline V gene data show CDR1 as MGHRA and CDR2 as YSYEKL. The CDR3 region has the DNA TGCGCCAGCAGCCAAGATAACAGGGGAGTGTGGGAGCAGTACTTC. This codes for CASSQDNRGVWEQYF.

This clonotype has ten or more counts. The chain is built from TRBV27 and TRBJ2-1, with 9 positions matching TRBD1. The length of the CDR3 is 15 residues. Germline assignment: CDR1 MNHEY and CDR2 SMNVEV (reference sequence). V lost 0 bases, J lost 9 bases, and 6 bases stayed unmatched. CDR3 nucleotide sequence: TGTGCCAGCAGTTTATCGGGACAGGGCCCTTTTGAGCAGTTCTTC. It is translated as CASSLSGQGPFEQFF.

In this sample, this clonotype turned up a few times. One base away lies a much larger clone, so this may be a sequencing read error. CDR3: CASSLGARTNTEAFF. CDR3 coding DNA: TGTGCCAGCAGCCTCGGAGCACGGACTAACACTGAAGCTTTCTTT. V usage is TRBV11-3 and J usage is TRBJ1-1; no clear D. The V gene's germline CDR1 is SGHNT and CDR2 YENEEA. The CDR3 is made up of 15 amino acids. V was pared by 5 bases and J by 2 bases, with 15 bases between. Together with reference TRBV11-3 and TRBJ1-1, the CDR3 gives the full variable domain: EAGVVQSPRYKIIEKKQPVAFWCNPISGHNTLYWYLQNLGQGPELLIRYENEEAVDDSQLPKDRFSAERLKGVDSTLKIQPAELGDSAVYLCASSLGARTNTEAFFGQGTRLTVV.

The rearrangement links TRBV6-1 to TRBJ1-1, with 7 bases matching TRBD1. V was clipped by 6 bases and J by 6 bases; unmatched bases: 7. CDR1 is MNHNS and CDR2 is SASEGT in the germline V gene. The CDR3 loop spans 13 amino acids. The chain's CDR3 is CASSRDRGAEAFF. For the CDR3, the DNA is TGTGCCAGCAGCCGGGACAGAGGAGCTGAAGCTTTCTTT.

This clonotype was found many times. This chain connects TRBV28 to TRBJ2-7, with 13 bases matching TRBD2. The germline CDR1 and CDR2 sequences are MDHEN and SYDVKM. J gave up 3 bases and V 2 bases, and 4 bases lay outside the gene matches. CDR3 length: 16 amino acids. The CDR3 is CASSLPGTSGNYEQYF. CDR3 bases: TGTGCCAGCAGTTTACCCGGGACTAGCGGGAACTACGAGCAGTACTTC.

Regarding this clonotype: A much more abundant neighbour one base away suggests this may be a read error. The chain recombines TRBV12-3 or TRBV12-4 with TRBJ1-1; D is possibly TRBD1 (6 bases). This CDR3 contains 13 residues. Trimming stripped 5 bases from V and 6 bases from J, with 13 bases between. The CDR3 region has the DNA TGTGCCAGCAGTCTGGGGGCCAACGCTGAAGCTTTCTTT. This gives the protein CASSLGANAEAFF.

The J gene is TRBJ2-5, the V gene TRBV5-1; D is undetermined. The germline V and J ends were trimmed by 2 bases and 5 bases, with 10 bases remaining between them. This CDR3 comprises 13 residues. Germline V gene data show CDR1 as SGHRS and CDR2 as YFSETQ. CDR3 protein: CASSFGIRETQYF. CDR3 DNA: TGCGCCAGCAGCTTTGGAATCAGGGAGACCCAGTACTTC.

This clonotype was detected many times. This chain joins TRBV27 and TRBJ1-1; D remains ambiguous. The CDR3 has 13 amino acids. From germline, CDR1 is MNHEY and CDR2 SMNVEV (reference sequence). V was clipped by 5 bases and J by 5 bases, with 12 bases between them. CDR3 in amino acids: CASSPPSGTEAFF. The CDR3 DNA reads as TGTGCCAGCAGTCCCCCGTCCGGGACTGAAGCTTTCTTT.

This clonotype has just a few counts. This rearrangement joins TRBV24-1 to TRBJ1-5, with D possibly being TRBD1 (5 bases). The CDR3 extends over 15 amino acids. Germline V gene data show CDR1 as KGHDR and CDR2 as SFDVKD. Trimming left V 5 bases short and J 5 bases short, with 15 bases between. The DNA for the CDR3 is TGTGCCACCAGTGTCTTCGAGGACACCTATCAGCCCCAGCATTTT. Its protein is CATSVFEDTYQPQHF.

This clonotype has at least ten counts. The gene calls are TRBV4-3 and TRBJ2-1, with D unclear. The CDR3 covers 12 residues. Per the germline V gene, CDR1 is LGHNA and CDR2 is YSLEER. V lost 1 base to trimming and J lost 10 bases, with 8 bases between them. CDR3 protein: CASSQGGHEQFF. In nucleotides, the CDR3 is TGCGCCAGCAGCCAAGGGGGTCACGAGCAGTTCTTC.

V usage is TRBV18 and J usage is TRBJ2-4; the match to TRBD1 covers 9 bases. V dropped 3 bases and J dropped 0; count of bases not matched to a gene: 9. Per the germline V gene, CDR1 is KGHSH and CDR2 is LQKENI. The CDR3 covers 18 residues. The CDR3 DNA follows: TGTGCCAGCTCACCTCTGGACAGGGGATCTCTAGCCAAAAACATTCAGTACTTC. The encoded protein is CASSPLDRGSLAKNIQYF. The variable domain in full, completed from reference TRBV18 and TRBJ2-4, reads NAGVMQNPRHLVRRRGQEARLRCSPMKGHSHVYWYRQLPEEGLKFMVYLQKENIIDESGMPKERFSAEFPKEGPSILRIQQVVRGDSAAYFCASSPLDRGSLAKNIQYFGAGTRLSVL.

This clonotype was seen at least ten times. The chain employs TRBV18 and TRBJ1-1, with unresolved D. The CDR3 is 13 amino acids. Germline V gene sequence: CDR1 KGHSH, CDR2 LQKENI. Trimming removed 3 bases from V and 3 bases from J, with 8 bases in between. The CDR3 region has the DNA TGTGCCAGCTCACCGGCCAGCTACACTGAAGCTTTCTTT. Amino acids: CASSPASYTEAFF.

This rearrangement joins TRBV6-6 to TRBJ1-6; 9 bases match TRBD1. The V gene end was trimmed by 2 bases and the J gene end by 15 bases; junction bases not matched to a gene: 8. The CDR3 is 14 amino acids. CDR1 and CDR2 (germline): MNHNY, SVGAGI (reference sequence). CDR3 in DNA: TGTGCCAGCAGTTACGGACAGGGGTCAGTTCTCCTCCACTTT. Translated, it gives CASSYGQGSVLLHF.

This clonotype has just a few counts. The rearrangement uses TRBV19 and TRBJ1-1; D is possibly TRBD1 (5 bases). Germline lookup yields CDR1 LNHDA and CDR2 SQIVND (reference sequence). This CDR3 spans 13 amino acids. The germline V and J ends were trimmed by 7 bases and 10 bases, with 19 bases remaining between them. DNA of the CDR3: TGTGCCAGTATACGGGACGCAAGTGAGGTAGCTTTCTTT. Its protein is CASIRDASEVAFF.

The sample holds a few counts of this clonotype. The gene calls are TRBV20-1 and TRBJ2-7, with TRBD2 matching 13 bases. CDR1 is DFQATT, CDR2 SNEGSKA, per germline (reference sequence). V dropped 0 bases and J dropped 5; count of bases not matched to a gene: 10. CDR3 length: 17 amino acids. The CDR3 loop reads CSARDLTRTSGSDEQYF. In nucleotides, the CDR3 is TGCAGTGCTAGAGATCTGACCCGGACTAGCGGGAGCGACGAGCAGTACTTC.

This clonotype was picked up a small number of times. In DNA, the CDR3 is TGTGCCAGCAGCTTAGTGGTCTATCCCTACGAGCAGTACTTC. Its protein is CASSLVVYPYEQYF. The chain employs TRBV7-9 and TRBJ2-7; D is unresolved. Germline values: CDR1 SEHNR, CDR2 FQNEAQ (reference sequence). The CDR3 is 14 residues long. V shed 1 base and J shed 2 bases, with 9 bases lying between them.